Sequencing of this T cell receptor beta chain was carried out in a study of T cell responses to AZD1222 COVID-19 vaccine. The study, taken as a whole, reports: Sampling captured repertoires only after the peak T cell response. Nearly half of spike-specific TCRs reportedly target unmutated variant regions. Spike-specific TCR breadth and depth went up after people got two AZD1222 doses. Among the donors, most were white British and more were female, and clonal diversity was possibly underestimated.

This table comes from immunoSEQ multiplex PCR, and its TCRdb copy is limited to in-frame clones, with some not included. The sample has about 90,000 clones, roughly 88% seen once. As to this clone: Its antigen is not known.

V lost 4 bases and J lost 6; bases outside the gene matches: 12. The CDR3 is made up of 17 amino acids. CDR1 SGHTA and CDR2 FQGNSA come from the germline V gene. The sample consisted of peripheral blood, taken on day 0 of AZD1222 vaccination. This receptor was obtained from an adult in good health. The J gene is TRBJ2-7, the V gene TRBV7-2; 13 bases are a match to TRBD2. The CDR3 nucleotides read TGTGCCAGCAGCTCCAGGACTAGCGGGAGACCCTCCGCCGAGCAGTACTTC. The encoded protein is CASSSRTSGRPSAEQYF.